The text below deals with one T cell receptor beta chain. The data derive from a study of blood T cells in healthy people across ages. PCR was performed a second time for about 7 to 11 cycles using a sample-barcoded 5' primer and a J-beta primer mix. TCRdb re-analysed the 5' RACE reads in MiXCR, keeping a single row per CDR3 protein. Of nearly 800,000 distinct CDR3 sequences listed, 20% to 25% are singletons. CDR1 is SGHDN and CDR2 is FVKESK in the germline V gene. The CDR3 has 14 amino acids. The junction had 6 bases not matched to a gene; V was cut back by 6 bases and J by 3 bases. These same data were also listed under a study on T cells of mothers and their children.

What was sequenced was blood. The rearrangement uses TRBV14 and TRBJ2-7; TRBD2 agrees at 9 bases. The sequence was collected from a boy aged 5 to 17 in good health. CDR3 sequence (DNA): TGTGCCAGCAGTTTTAGCGGGGGCATCTACGAGCAGTACTTC. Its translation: CASSFSGGIYEQYF.